What follows is one TCR beta chain and its context. This receptor's antigen is unknown. Base qualities were left out, and no much larger clone turns up one base away. The immunoSEQ Assay was the method used to sequence TCRbeta CDR3 regions. After extraction, genomic DNA underwent amplification by bias-controlled multiplex PCR, followed by high-throughput sequencing. Per the authors' processing: Collapsing and filtering of sequences were performed to quantify the absolute abundance of each unique TCRbeta CDR3 region. T cell fraction was estimated by normalizing TCRbeta template counts to usable DNA, with usable DNA measured through amplification of reference genes found in all nucleated cells. Repertoire TCRs were annotated as SARS-CoV-2-specific when V gene, CDR3 amino acid sequence and J gene were exactly matched to a known reactive TCR set. MIRA supplied the reference SARS-CoV-2 TCR set, which was filtered for enrichment in COVID-19-positive ImmuneCODE repertoires so that public or cross-reactive TCRs were removed. Drawing on the MIRA antigens, annotated TCRs were analysed further at the level of specific ORF or position within ORF. Breadth was defined as annotated unique rearrangements over total unique productive rearrangements; depth was the summed frequency of those rearrangements. TCR breadth was compared between groups using two-sided Wilcoxon rank-sum tests. Drawn from immuneACCESS, this table holds only the in-frame rearrangements with V and J called that TCRdb kept. Clones are partly lost; checked studies trace under half to an unresolved V gene and leave the rest unexplained. That table furnishes V, J and clone size, whereas the DNA furnished D and trimming. For this sample the table gives some 460,000 clones, of which roughly nine tenths were detected only once. Clones ranked in the top ten supply around 1.6% of the sample.

Taken from cysteine to phenylalanine, the CDR3 has 15 residues. The CDR3 DNA has 45 bases and is translated from base 1. The germline V gene sets CDR1 to SGHRS and CDR2 to YFSETQ. V lost 1 base and J lost 0 bases; the stretch between them is 7 bases long. Explained via the paper, the treatment or condition label denotes: about 20 received Ad26.COV2.S at low or high dose, single or two shots; about 5 received placebo; per-sample allocation not given. For vaccine and placebo recipients, repertoires were sequenced using samples collected on day 63 after the first injection. Between 29 July and 7 August 2020, Cohort 1b enrolled 20 to 30 adults aged 18-55 years at one site in Boston, USA. Ad26.COV2.S consisted of a replication-incompetent adenovirus type 26 vector by which a prefusion-stabilized SARS-CoV-2 spike protein from the original Wuhan strain was expressed. This record comes from a study of Ad26.COV2.S vaccination and SARS-CoV-2 variants (dated by TCRdb to 2020 to 2022). At the level of the whole study: Vaccine-arm donors were drawn from COV1001, a multicentre, randomized, double-blind, placebo-controlled phase I-IIa trial of Ad26.COV2.S in healthy adults. The specificity and breadth of SARS-CoV-2-reactive T cell receptors after Ad26.COV2.S vaccination were assessed by TCRbeta repertoire sequencing. Participants in the trial were split at random into five groups of five each, receiving low-dose or high-dose Ad26.COV2.S once or twice, or else placebo on both occasions. Ad26.COV2.S was administered intramuscularly at 5 x 10^10 or 1 x 10^11 viral particles, either as a single shot or as two shots given 56 days apart. Investigators did not know the trial group allocation while performing experiments and assessing outcomes. A total of about 30 samples were included in the TCR-sequenced set, comprising 19 Ad26.COV2.S vaccine recipients, 5 placebo recipients and 8 SARS-CoV-2 convalescent individuals. Results the study describes overall, beyond this receptor: The study was not powered to compare responses between vaccine doses or regimens. Non-spike TCR breadth was comparable between vaccine and placebo recipients, consistent with the vaccine containing only spike. The authors noted that total T cell responses may have been underestimated by the TCR breadth and depth analyses. Substantial breadth of spike-specific CD8+ and CD4+ T cell responses was reported after vaccination. Compared with placebo recipients, Ad26.COV2.S recipients showed higher spike-specific TCR breadth (P = 0.0014).

This sample comprised peripheral blood, obtained in a trial of Ad26.COV2.S vaccine versus placebo. The rearranged segments are TRBV5-1 and TRBJ2-2, with no D gene named confidently. This clonotype was obtained from a person aged 18-60 years who received the Ad26.COV2.S COVID-19 vaccine or a placebo. This receptor has the CDR3 CASSLYPANTGELFF. The DNA is as follows: TGCGCCAGCAGCTTGTATCCCGCGAACACCGGGGAGCTGTTTTTT.